This T cell receptor (beta chain) originates from a study of CD8+CD57+ T cells in acquired aplastic anemia. General study points: CD8+ Simpson's diversity did not differ significantly between patients and controls.

The template for TCR beta VDJ and CDR3 sequence profiling was genomic DNA. One entry per CDR3 protein, called by TCRdb with MiXCR from the reads. The sample shows around 430,000 distinct CDR3 sequences, roughly 34% of them seen only once. This clonotype was recorded a few times. Antigen unknown. CDR3 length: 15 residues. Deletions cut 1 base from V and 2 bases from J, with 14 bases between. CDR1 and CDR2 (germline): DFQATT, SNEGSKA (reference sequence). CD8+CD57+ cell expansion had been shown by flow cytometry in patients chosen for sequencing. Specimen: sorted CD4+, CD8+, or CD8+CD57+ T cells (not recorded which) from PBMCs. The sequence was obtained from a human donor with aplastic anemia. This chain links TRBV20-1 with TRBJ1-1; a weak D match, TRBD1 (5 bases). The DNA for the CDR3 is TGCAGTGCTAGAGCGACAGAGAGCCCAAACACTGAAGCTTTCTTT. Residues: CSARATESPNTEAFF.